Listed below are T cell receptor beta chains from one sample, sequenced in a study of PD-L1 blockade in urothelial cancer. The assay was immunoSEQ multiplex PCR, and TCRdb's table has in-frame clones only and misses some. The sample holds 70,000 to 75,000 clones, around 83% seen once. Sequencing used PBMCs, obtained around atezolizumab (anti-PD-L1) treatment. All receptors derive from a woman in her seventies with urothelial cancer. CDR3s include the opening cysteine and the closing phenylalanine or tryptophan. D genes are given only for firm matches. Clone size is given for some rows only: seen once, a few or many times, or a class if the clone is expanded.

D gene | J gene | V gene | clone size | CDR3 protein | CDR3 DNA
- | TRBJ2-7 | TRBV28 | - | CASSVHRSEQYF | TGTGCCAGCAGTGTACACAGGAGCGAGCAGTACTTC
TRBD1 | TRBJ2-7 | TRBV6-1 | few | CASRETGTHEQYF | TGTGCCAGCAGAGAGACAGGGACCCACGAGCAGTACTTC
- | TRBJ1-3 | TRBV9 | - | CASSVGGAGNTIYF | TGTGCCAGCAGCGTAGGAGGTGCCGGAAACACCATATATTTT
- | TRBJ2-3 | TRBV7-6 | - | CASSLRGDTDTQYF | TGTGCCAGCAGCTTACGCGGAGATACAGATACGCAGTATTTT
TRBD2 | TRBJ2-1 | TRBV6-5 | few | CASSRGLAGGYEQFF | TGTGCCAGCAGTCGTGGCCTAGCGGGGGGTTATGAGCAGTTCTTC
- | TRBJ1-5 | TRBV19 | medium-sized | CASSIVGVQPQHF | TGTGCCAGTAGTATTGTCGGGGTTCAGCCCCAGCATTTT
- | TRBJ1-4 | TRBV5-1 | - | CASSLDRVGKLFF | TGCGCCAGCAGCTTGGACAGGGTTGGAAAACTGTTTTTT
- | TRBJ1-1 | TRBV7-9 | - | CASSSGQSEAFF | TGTGCCAGCAGCAGTGGACAGTCTGAAGCTTTCTTT
TRBD1 | TRBJ1-1 | TRBV2 | once | CASSQGGSNTEAFF | TGTGCCAGCAGTCAGGGGGGATCGAACACTGAAGCTTTCTTT
- | TRBJ1-2 | TRBV6-5 | - | CASTAGVGGYTF | TGTGCCAGCACGGCAGGGGTTGGTGGCTACACCTTC
TRBD1 | TRBJ1-5 | TRBV19 | few | CASSMGQGFGNQPQHF | TGTGCCAGTAGTATGGGACAGGGTTTCGGCAATCAGCCCCAGCATTTT
- | TRBJ1-3 | TRBV4-1 | - | CASSQDLGARDRPSGNTIYF | TGCGCCAGCAGCCAAGATTTGGGCGCCCGAGACAGACCCTCTGGAAACACCATATATTTT
- | TRBJ1-1 | TRBV5-1 | - | CASSSGGGENTEAFF | TGCGCCAGCAGCTCTGGTGGGGGGGAGAACACTGAAGCTTTCTTT
TRBD2 | TRBJ2-5 | TRBV4-2 | - | CASSQEMVAGETQYF | TGTGCCAGCAGCCAAGAGATGGTAGCGGGAGAGACCCAGTACTTC
TRBD2 | TRBJ2-1 | TRBV28 | - | CASSSPRREGSYNEQFF | TGTGCCAGCAGTTCGCCAAGGCGGGAGGGCTCCTACAATGAGCAGTTCTTC
TRBD1 | TRBJ2-7 | TRBV10-3 | - | CAISESTGPRLYEQYF | TGTGCCATCAGTGAGTCGACAGGGCCGAGACTCTACGAGCAGTACTTC
TRBD2 | TRBJ2-7 | TRBV11-2 | - | CASSLSGRRYEQYF | TGTGCCAGCAGCCTTAGCGGGAGGCGCTACGAGCAGTACTTC
- | TRBJ1-2 | TRBV7-2 | - | CASSQTANYGYTF | TGTGCCAGCAGCCAGACAGCTAACTATGGCTACACCTTC
- | TRBJ2-1 | TRBV10-3 | - | CAISESGQAPYNEQFF | TGTGCCATCAGTGAGTCGGGGCAGGCGCCCTACAATGAGCAGTTCTTC
TRBD1 | TRBJ2-7 | TRBV5-1 | once | CASSLGLGQGIHEQYF | TGCGCCAGCAGCTTGGGACTGGGACAGGGTATTCACGAGCAGTACTTC
TRBD1 | TRBJ1-3 | TRBV27 | - | CASSKGQGWSSGNTIYF | TGTGCCAGCAGTAAAGGACAGGGATGGTCCTCTGGAAACACCATATATTTT
TRBD1 | TRBJ1-2 | TRBV6-5 | - | CASRRGQGDYGYTF | TGTGCCAGCAGACGCGGACAGGGGGACTATGGCTACACCTTC
TRBD1 | TRBJ2-7 | TRBV7-2 | - | CASSLGDRALSEQYF | TGTGCCAGCAGCTTAGGGGACAGGGCCCTCTCCGAGCAGTACTTC
TRBD1 | TRBJ2-2 | TRBV5-4 | - | CASSQRQGRTGELFF | TGTGCCAGCAGCCAACGACAGGGTCGCACCGGGGAGCTGTTTTTT
- | TRBJ2-3 | TRBV4-2 | few | CASSQDRGSGTQSTDTQYF | TGTGCCAGCAGCCAAGATAGGGGTAGCGGAACCCAAAGCACAGATACGCAGTATTTT
TRBD1 | TRBJ1-5 | TRBV6-6 | - | CASTTGGGGDQPQHF | TGTGCCAGCACCACAGGGGGGGGCGGAGATCAGCCCCAGCATTTT
TRBD1 | TRBJ1-1 | TRBV10-3 | - | CATTDRVEGTEAFF | TGTGCCACTACGGACAGGGTTGAGGGCACTGAAGCTTTCTTT
TRBD2 | TRBJ2-5 | TRBV30 | - | CAWGGTSGGASSQETQYF | TGTGCCTGGGGGGGAACTAGCGGGGGGGCCTCCTCGCAAGAGACCCAGTACTTC
- | TRBJ1-5 | TRBV19 | once | CASSREVQPQHF | TGTGCCAGTAGTCGTGAGGTCCAGCCCCAGCATTTT
TRBD1 | TRBJ2-7 | TRBV9 | - | CASSVGDSPYEQYF | TGTGCCAGCAGCGTAGGGGACAGCCCCTACGAGCAGTACTTC
- | TRBJ2-3 | TRBV11-2 | - | CASSPGLSTDTQYF | TGTGCCAGCAGCCCGGGACTTAGCACAGATACGCAGTATTTT
TRBD1 | TRBJ1-2 | TRBV19 | - | CASSARTGGNYGYTF | TGTGCCAGTAGTGCCAGGACAGGGGGCAACTATGGCTACACCTTC
TRBD1 | TRBJ2-5 | TRBV7-3 | - | CASSSTGLETQYF | TGTGCCAGCAGCTCGACAGGGTTAGAGACCCAGTACTTC
TRBD2 | TRBJ2-7 | TRBV30 | - | CAWATSGTYEQYF | TGTGCCTGGGCGACTAGCGGAACCTACGAGCAGTACTTC
- | TRBJ1-6 | TRBV5-1 | - | CASSLASGNDSPLHF | TGCGCCAGCAGCTTGGCAAGCGGGAATGATTCACCCCTCCACTTT
TRBD1 | TRBJ2-7 | TRBV30 | - | CAWSGGQGFSYEQYF | TGTGCCTGGAGTGGGGGACAGGGCTTCTCCTACGAGCAGTACTTC
TRBD2 | TRBJ2-5 | TRBV5-1 | - | CASSLGGGKETQYF | TGCGCCAGCAGCTTGGGCGGGGGAAAAGAGACCCAGTACTTC
- | TRBJ2-5 | TRBV19 | - | CASSIQGRQETQYF | TGTGCCAGTAGTATACAGGGGCGACAAGAGACCCAGTACTTC
TRBD1 | TRBJ1-5 | TRBV2 | few | CAASRGRNQPQHF | TGTGCCGCCTCCAGGGGGCGTAATCAGCCCCAGCATTTT
TRBD1 | TRBJ1-2 | TRBV18 | - | CASSEGTGDKGYTF | TGTGCCAGCTCAGAGGGGACAGGGGATAAAGGCTACACCTTC
TRBD1 | TRBJ1-2 | TRBV2 | - | CASSLGQGNYGYTF | TGTGCCAGCAGTCTAGGACAGGGTAACTATGGCTACACCTTC
TRBD2 | TRBJ2-7 | TRBV27 | - | CASRWEGSYEQYF | TGTGCCAGCAGGTGGGAGGGCTCCTACGAGCAGTACTTC
- | TRBJ1-1 | TRBV5-1 | - | CASSLEGERAFF | TGCGCCAGCAGCTTGGAGGGGGAGAGAGCTTTCTTT
- | TRBJ2-5 | TRBV29-1 | few | CSSVEGPGETQYF | TGCAGCAGTGTGGAGGGCCCCGGGGAGACCCAGTACTTC
- | TRBJ2-1 | TRBV10-3 | - | CAISESYGESEQFF | TGTGCCATCAGTGAGTCGTACGGGGAGAGTGAGCAGTTCTTC
TRBD2 | TRBJ2-7 | TRBV15 | - | CATSRGAGTDYEQYF | TGTGCCACCAGCAGGGGAGCGGGGACGGACTACGAGCAGTACTTC
- | TRBJ1-2 | TRBV15 | - | CATSRDRRYGYTF | TGTGCCACCAGCAGAGATCGTCGCTATGGCTACACCTTC
- | TRBJ2-3 | TRBV5-1 | - | CASSLAGSGDTQYF | TGCGCCAGCAGCTTGGCTGGGTCGGGAGATACGCAGTATTTT
TRBD1 | TRBJ2-3 | TRBV7-9 | - | CASSLTQGAGDTQYF | TGTGCCAGCAGCTTAACGCAGGGGGCTGGAGATACGCAGTATTTT
- | TRBJ2-5 | TRBV4-3 | - | CASSQDWETQYF | TGCGCCAGCAGCCAGGACTGGGAGACCCAGTACTTC
- | TRBJ1-2 | TRBV5-1 | - | CASRSTGGTSYGYTF | TGCGCCAGCAGATCAACGGGAGGGACGAGCTATGGCTACACCTTC
TRBD1 | TRBJ1-5 | TRBV18 | once | CASSPGQAYSNQPQHF | TGTGCCAGCTCACCGGGACAGGCGTATAGCAATCAGCCCCAGCATTTT